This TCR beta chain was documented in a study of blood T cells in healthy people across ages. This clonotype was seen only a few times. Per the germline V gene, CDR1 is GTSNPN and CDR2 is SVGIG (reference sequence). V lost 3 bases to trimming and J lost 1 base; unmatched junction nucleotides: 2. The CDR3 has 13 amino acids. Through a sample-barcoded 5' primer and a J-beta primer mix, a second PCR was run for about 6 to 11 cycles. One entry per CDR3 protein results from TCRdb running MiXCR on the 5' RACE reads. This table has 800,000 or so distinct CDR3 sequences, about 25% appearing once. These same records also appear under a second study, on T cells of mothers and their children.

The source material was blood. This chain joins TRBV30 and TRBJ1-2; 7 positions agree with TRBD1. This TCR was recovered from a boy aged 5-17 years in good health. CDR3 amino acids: CAWSGTVNYGYTF. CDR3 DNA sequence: TGTGCCTGGAGCGGGACAGTTAACTATGGCTACACCTTC.